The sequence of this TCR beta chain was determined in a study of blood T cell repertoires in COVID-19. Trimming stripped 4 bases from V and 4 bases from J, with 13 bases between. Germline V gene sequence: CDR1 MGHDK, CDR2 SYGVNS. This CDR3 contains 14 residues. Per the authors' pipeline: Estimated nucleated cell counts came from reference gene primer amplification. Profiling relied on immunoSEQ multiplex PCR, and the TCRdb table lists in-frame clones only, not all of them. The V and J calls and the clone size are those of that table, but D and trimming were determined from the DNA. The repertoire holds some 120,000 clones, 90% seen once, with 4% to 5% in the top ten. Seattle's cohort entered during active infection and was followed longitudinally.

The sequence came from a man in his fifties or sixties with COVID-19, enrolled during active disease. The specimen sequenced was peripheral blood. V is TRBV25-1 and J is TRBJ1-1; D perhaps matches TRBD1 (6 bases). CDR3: CASSGGTPITEAFF. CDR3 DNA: TGTGCCAGCAGTGGGGGGACACCGATCACTGAAGCTTTCTTT. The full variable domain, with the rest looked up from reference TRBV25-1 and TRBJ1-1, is EADIYQTPRYLVIGTGKKITLECSQTMGHDKMYWYQQDPGMELHLIHYSYGVNSTEKGDLSSESTVSRIRTEHFPLTLESARPSHTSQYLCASSGGTPITEAFFGQGTRLTVV.